This T cell receptor beta chain is drawn from a study of monozygotic twins with inflammatory bowel disease. Donors each gave approximately 2.5 ml of blood. TCRdb reprocessed the 5' RACE reads, with one entry per CDR3 protein and no DNA. This repertoire includes around 230,000 distinct CDR3 sequences. Germline V lookup: CDR1 LGHDT, CDR2 YNNKEL (reference sequence). The CDR3 covers 15 residues. Findings of the study overall: Healthy twins shared more clonotypes with others than IBD patients, most markedly active ones. No difference in repertoire similarity was seen between concordant and discordant twins, possibly because power was limited.

On this clonotype: Its antigen remains unidentified.

Input material: blood. This receptor was taken from a human donor with ulcerative colitis or Crohn's disease, or a healthy co-twin of an affected twin (not recorded which). The gene calls are TRBV3-1 and TRBJ2-4; TCRdb's D call, TRBD1, is unchecked because there is no DNA. The CDR3 loop reads CASSPRDGRKNIQYF. Supplemented by reference TRBV3-1 and TRBJ2-4, the full variable domain reads DTAVSQTPKYLVTQMGNDKSIKCEQNLGHDTMYWYKQDSKKFLKIMFSYNNKELIINETVPNRFSPKSPDKAHLNLHINSLELGDSAVYFCASSPRDGRKNIQYFGAGTRLSVL.